Each of the 27 T cell receptor beta chains below was sequenced from the same sample in a study of tissue T cells after allogeneic stem cell transplantation. Described time point: mouse harvest day 7 after allogeneic transplant. Mouse grafts combined 10^7 T-cell-depleted bone marrow cells with 10^6 splenic CD5+ T cells. TCRdb's copy holds only in-frame clones and misses some; the assay was immunoSEQ multiplex PCR. This table holds around 6,500 clones, less than 55% found once. Sequences were obtained from gut tissue. The receptor source for this set is a female BALB/c mouse given C57BL/6 T cells with graft-versus-host disease after an allogeneic hematopoietic cell transplant.

This clone was seen a handful of times. Mouse gene names and germline throughout. Read sequence stops 1 residue before the CDR3 end, and the germline J gene provides the missing end. The rearrangement joins TRBV23 to TRBJ1-1. The CDR3 length is 13 residues. The germline V gene encodes CDR1 KGHTA and CDR2 FQNQQP. The CDR3 DNA, read in part, is TGCTCCAGCAGTCAATCGGGGAGCACAGAAGTCTTC. It specifies CSSSQSGSTEVF. In full, the CDR3 is CSSSQSGSTEVFF. Drawing the rest from reference TRBV23 and TRBJ1-1, the complete variable domain is DAAVTQKPRYLIKMKGQEAEMKCIPEKGHTAVFWYQQKQSKELKFLIYFQNQQPLDQIDMVKERFSAVCPSSSLCSLGIRTCEAEDSALYLCSSSQSGSTEVFFGKGTRLTVV.

As regards this clone: Germline and genes here are mouse. The read is 1 residue too short to cover the CDR3 end, so that end is filled in from the germline J gene. The gene calls are TRBV16 and TRBJ2-7; 10 bases align to TRBD2. The CDR3 is 15 residues long. Germline V gene sequence: CDR1 SGHSA, CDR2 FRNQAP. Trimming at V came to 7 bases and at J to 5 bases, leaving 11 bases not matched to a gene. The chain's CDR3 is CASIRAWGGADEQYF. CDR3 bases read: TGTGCAAGCATTAGGGCCTGGGGGGGCGCGGATGAACAGTAC.

This clone was counted a few times. Gene names are the mouse ones. The read terminates 1 residue ahead of where the CDR3 ends, so the germline J gene completes it. The chain has TRBV13-1 and TRBJ1-4; 12 bases are shared with TRBD1. The CDR3 sequence is 19 residues long. Trimming at V came to 4 bases and at J to 0 bases, leaving 10 bases not matched to a gene. CDR1 and CDR2 from the germline V gene are NSHNY and SYGAGN. CDR3 DNA, as far as it was read: TGTGCCAGCAGTCCTGCGGGGACAGGGGGCCCCATTTCCAACGAAAGATTATTT. This gives the protein CASSPAGTGGPISNERLF. The complete CDR3 sequence is CASSPAGTGGPISNERLFF.

Concerning this clone: The genes are named according to mouse. The read is 1 residue too short to cover the CDR3 end, so that end is filled in from the germline J gene. This sequence joins TRBV26 and TRBJ1-2; 8 bases fit TRBD1. The CDR3 runs 14 residues. V lost 0 bases to trimming and J lost 4 bases; unmatched junction nucleotides: 1. The germline CDR1 and CDR2 sequences are KGHPV and FQNQEV (reference sequence). The CDR3 is CASSLSTGASDYTF. The CDR3 DNA, read in part, is TGTGCCAGCAGTCTGTCGACAGGGGCCTCCGACTACACC. Full variable domain (missing parts from reference TRBV26 and TRBJ1-2): NSKVIQTPRYLVKGQGQKAKMRCIPEKGHPVVFWYQQNKNNEFKFLINFQNQEVLQQIDMTEKRFSAECPSNSPCSLEIQSSEAGDSALYLCASSLSTGASDYTFGSGTRLLVI.

As to this clone: Gene names are the mouse ones. The read terminates 1 residue ahead of where the CDR3 ends, so the germline J gene completes it. The sample has other DNA sequences that encode this CDR3 too. The chain combines TRBV26 with TRBJ2-5; 7 bases map to TRBD2. CDR3 length: 14 amino acids. The germline V gene has CDR1 KGHPV and CDR2 FQNQEV (reference sequence). The trim removed 1 base at V and 3 bases at J, leaving 1 base unmatched. This chain's CDR3 is CASSLLGGQDTQYF. Partial CDR3 DNA: TGTGCCAGCAGTCTGTTGGGGGGTCAAGACACCCAGTAC.

In its sample, this clone was seen a few times. The genes are named according to mouse. The read ends 1 residue early relative to the CDR3; the germline J gene fills the gap. The sample contains more than one DNA sequence encoding this CDR3. This chain joins TRBV26 and TRBJ1-2, with D possibly TRBD1 on 5 matching bases. CDR3 length equals 13 residues. In germline, CDR1 is KGHPV, CDR2 FQNQEV (reference sequence). V was shortened by 2 bases and J by 3 bases, with 7 bases between the two germline ends. CDR3 DNA, as far as it was read: TGTGCCAGCAGTCTGGGGGGGGACTCCGACTACACC. As protein: CASSLGGDSDYT. The full CDR3 is CASSLGGDSDYTF.

This clone was picked up a small number of times. Genes and germline are mouse. Sequencing ends 1 residue short of the CDR3 end; the germline J gene provides the rest. V is TRBV31 and J is TRBJ1-6; 9 bases line up with TRBD1. TRBJ1-6 is treated as an ORF (open reading frame) with a function not yet certain. Germline V gene data show CDR1 as GKSSPN and CDR2 as SITVG. The CDR3 length is 13 residues. With 3 bases clipped from V and 6 bases from J, the junction kept 0 bases outside the gene matches. CDR3 residues: CAWRDRGNSPLYF. CDR3 DNA, as far as it was read: TGTGCCTGGAGGGACAGGGGTAATTCGCCCCTCTAC.

This clone is deemed medium-sized. Gene names follow the mouse nomenclature. From the germline J gene comes the end of the CDR3, since the read stops 1 residue before it. The chain employs TRBV17 and TRBJ2-7, with 8 bases aligning to TRBD2. Germline values: CDR1 MNHDT, CDR2 YYDKIL. Losses at the gene ends were 3 bases for V and 7 bases for J; bases not matched to a gene: 5. The CDR3 runs to 13 residues. CDR3 DNA, as far as it was read: TGTGCTAGCAGTAGTGGGGGGGGGAGAGAACAGTAC. It yields the protein CASSSGGGREQY. In full, the CDR3 is CASSSGGGREQYF.

Of note for this clone: Genes and germline come from the mouse. The read ends 1 residue shy of where the CDR3 ends; the end is completed using the germline J gene. The chain uses TRBV3 and TRBJ2-1; 7 bases agree with TRBD1. Per germline, CDR1 SNHLY and CDR2 FYNGKV (reference sequence). V shed 4 bases and J 5 bases; nucleotides not matched to a gene: 2. This CDR3 has 13 residues. CDR3: CASSSTGNAEQFF. The sequenced CDR3 bases are TGTGCCAGCAGCTCGACAGGGAATGCTGAGCAGTTC.

Of note for this clone: Gene names are the mouse ones. The CDR3 extends 1 residue past the end of the read, so its final part is completed from the germline J gene. The chain recombines TRBV23 with TRBJ2-3; the table's TRBD1 call for D was not verified on the DNA. The CDR3 is 13 residues long. Per the germline V gene, CDR1 is KGHTA and CDR2 is FQNQQP. The CDR3 DNA, read in part, is TGCTCCAGCAGTCAATCAGGTGCAGAAACGCTGTAT. It specifies CSSSQSGAETLY. The full CDR3 protein is CSSSQSGAETLYF.

Of note for this clone: The listed genes are named as in mouse. The read finishes 1 residue shy of the CDR3 end, and the germline J gene is used to complete it. The rearrangement links TRBV2 to TRBJ2-2; no clear D. This CDR3 is built from 15 residues. The V and J ends lost 0 bases and 1 base respectively, with 6 bases between them. Per the germline V gene, CDR1 is LGHNA and CDR2 is YSYQKL. This CDR3 reads CASSQDNKNTGQLYF. Incomplete CDR3 DNA: TGTGCCAGCAGCCAAGATAACAAAAACACCGGGCAGCTCTAC. Using reference TRBV2 and TRBJ2-2 for the parts outside the CDR3, the full variable domain is DPKIIQKPKYLVAVTGSEKILICEQYLGHNAMYWYRQSAKKPLEFMFSYSYQKLMDNQTASSRFQPQSSKKNHLDLQITALKPDDSATYFCASSQDNKNTGQLYFGEGSKLTVL.

This clone was counted a few times. Gene labels here are mouse ones. The CDR3 bases that were read are TGTGCTAGCAGTAGGGGACAGGGCGTCACAGAAGTCTTC. Translating it yields CASSRGQGVTEVF. The full CDR3 is CASSRGQGVTEVFF. The chain has TRBV17 and TRBJ1-1; 9 bases map to TRBD1. The read terminates 1 residue before the CDR3 end, so the remaining end is supplied by the germline J gene. Germline V gene lookup returns CDR1 MNHDT and CDR2 YYDKIL. V shed 3 bases and J 4 bases; nucleotides not matched to a gene: 3. The CDR3 contains 14 residues.

This clone came up a few times. Mouse gene names and germline throughout. The read ends 1 residue shy of where the CDR3 ends; the end is completed using the germline J gene. The J gene is TRBJ2-4, the V gene TRBV16; 8 bases map to TRBD1. Losses at the gene ends were 4 bases for V and 2 bases for J; bases not matched to a gene: 2. Germline V gene lookup returns CDR1 SGHSA and CDR2 FRNQAP. This CDR3 contains 14 residues. CDR3 in amino acids: CASSSQGAQNTLYF. The covered CDR3 bases are TGTGCAAGCAGCTCTCAGGGGGCTCAAAACACCTTGTAC.

This clone was counted only a few times. The gene names here belong to mouse. The CDR3 end lies 1 residue beyond the end of the read and is filled in from the germline J gene. The chain couples TRBV26 to TRBJ2-4; a possible D gene is TRBD1 (6 bases). The CDR3 totals 13 residues. Germline loops: CDR1 KGHPV, CDR2 FQNQEV (reference sequence). Trimming left V 6 bases short and J 5 bases short, with 12 bases between. The CDR3 reads CASSSGHLNTLYF. Incomplete CDR3 DNA: TGTGCCAGCAGCTCGGGACACTTAAACACCTTGTAC.

This clone was counted a few times. Genes and germline are mouse. The read comes to an end 1 residue before the CDR3 does, leaving the germline J gene to fill in the end. The V gene is TRBV3, the J gene TRBJ2-7, with 8 positions matching TRBD2. CDR1 is SNHLY and CDR2 is FYNGKV in the germline V gene (reference sequence). This CDR3 is 15 amino acids long. J gave up 3 bases and V 3 bases, and 7 bases lay outside the gene matches. The sequenced part of the CDR3 DNA is TGTGCCAGCAGCTTTGGACTGGGCAAAGGCTATGAACAGTAC. Its protein product is CASSFGLGKGYEQY. The CDR3 as a whole reads CASSFGLGKGYEQYF.

A remark on this clone: Gene names refer to mouse genes. The read ends 1 residue shy of where the CDR3 ends; the end is completed using the germline J gene. The genes are TRBV31 and TRBJ1-5, with 10 positions matching TRBD1. In germline, CDR1 is GKSSPN, CDR2 SITVG. The CDR3 has 14 amino acids. V was clipped by 1 base and J by 5 bases; unmatched bases: 2. Incomplete CDR3 DNA: TGTGCCTGGAGTCCCGGGACAGGGGACCAGGCTCCGCTT. It translates to CAWSPGTGDQAPL. The complete CDR3 sequence is CAWSPGTGDQAPLF.

Turning to this clone: The listed genes are named as in mouse. With the read ending 1 residue before the CDR3 end, the germline J gene is used to fill in that end. This chain joins TRBV12-1 and TRBJ2-7; the D gene could be TRBD1 or TRBD2 (5 bases each). The CDR3 loop spans 13 amino acids. V shed 2 bases and J shed 3 bases, with 10 bases lying between them. The germline gives CDR1 SGHSN, CDR2 HYEKVE. The covered CDR3 bases are TGTGCCAGCTCTCGGGACCGCCTCTATGAACAGTAC. It codes for CASSRDRLYEQY. The full CDR3 protein reads CASSRDRLYEQYF.

Concerning this clone: Gene names are the mouse ones. The read is 1 residue too short to cover the CDR3 end, so that end is filled in from the germline J gene. This chain links TRBV26 with TRBJ2-2; 11 bases are shared with TRBD1. V lost 5 bases to trimming and J lost 4 bases; unmatched junction nucleotides: 3. The germline V gene has CDR1 KGHPV and CDR2 FQNQEV (reference sequence). The CDR3 totals 15 residues. CDR3 DNA (partial): TGTGCCAGCAGTTCGGGACAGGGGGGCACCGGGCAGCTCTAC. Protein sequence: CASSSGQGGTGQLY. The complete CDR3 protein is CASSSGQGGTGQLYF.

This clone turned up a few times. The listed genes are named as in mouse. The CDR3 extends 1 residue past the end of the read, so its final part is completed from the germline J gene. The V and J genes are TRBV13-3 and TRBJ2-5; 9 positions agree with TRBD1. This CDR3 comprises 13 residues. The V and J ends lost 4 bases and 8 bases, in that order; junction bases with no gene match: 5. CDR1 and CDR2 from the germline V gene are NNHDY and SYVADS. This CDR3 is CASSPGQGGTQYF. CDR3 bases read: TGTGCCAGCAGTCCGGGACAGGGTGGCACCCAGTAC.

To note about this clone: Gene names are mouse gene names. The CDR3 end lies 1 residue beyond the end of the read and is filled in from the germline J gene. The V call is TRBV3, the J call TRBJ1-4, with 9 bases fitting TRBD1. CDR3 length equals 15 residues. The J segment lost 3 bases and the V segment lost 2 bases, leaving 1 base of the junction unmatched. Germline V gene sequence: CDR1 SNHLY, CDR2 FYNGKV (reference sequence). The sequenced CDR3 bases are TGTGCCAGCAGCTTAACAGGGGGCCCCAACGAAAGATTATTT. Amino acids: CASSLTGGPNERLF. The entire CDR3 protein is CASSLTGGPNERLFF.

As regards this clone: Mouse gene names and germline throughout. The read ends 1 residue early relative to the CDR3; the germline J gene fills the gap. V is TRBV20 and J is TRBJ2-5; D is unclear. There are 13 residues in the CDR3. Germline V CDR1 and CDR2: GFQATS, STVNSAI. V was clipped by 0 bases and J by 0 bases, with 4 bases between them. CDR3 region: CGARDSNQDTQYF. CDR3 DNA, as far as it was read: TGTGGTGCTAGGGACTCCAACCAAGACACCCAGTAC.

Note on this clone: The gene symbols are mouse symbols. The read falls 1 residue short of the CDR3 end, and the missing part is taken from the germline J gene. The rearrangement joins TRBV26 to TRBJ1-6, with D possibly being TRBD1 (5 bases). TRBJ1-6 is classed as an ORF, of uncertain function. Germline V gene sequence: CDR1 KGHPV, CDR2 FQNQEV (reference sequence). V lost 4 bases, J lost 5 bases, and 6 bases lay in between. The CDR3 covers 13 residues. The part of the CDR3 DNA that was read is TGTGCCAGCAGTCCACAGGATAATTCGCCCCTCTAC. Translating it yields CASSPQDNSPLY. The whole CDR3 is CASSPQDNSPLYF.

The sample holds a few counts of this clone. These gene names are mouse names. The CDR3 loop reads CASSPTGYEQYF. The DNA read from the CDR3 is TGTGCCAGCTCCCCGACTGGTTATGAACAGTAC. The chain recombines TRBV12-2 with TRBJ2-7; D is possibly TRBD2 (6 bases). Read coverage stops 1 residue before the CDR3 terminus; the germline J gene supplies the remainder. CDR1 is SGHLS and CDR2 is HYDKME in the germline V gene. The germline V and J ends were trimmed by 4 bases and 4 bases, with 10 bases remaining between them. This CDR3 comprises 12 residues.

This clone turned up a few times. These gene names are mouse names. The CDR3 is cut off 1 residue early in the read; its end comes from the germline J gene. This sequence joins TRBV26 and TRBJ2-7; D perhaps matches TRBD2 (6 bases). Germline lookup yields CDR1 KGHPV and CDR2 FQNQEV (reference sequence). The V and J ends lost 5 bases and 0 bases respectively, with 8 bases between them. This CDR3 has 13 amino acids. The CDR3 DNA, read in part, is TGTGCCAGCAGTACTGGGAGCTCCTATGAACAGTAC. It translates to CASSTGSSYEQY. The CDR3 in its entirety is CASSTGSSYEQYF.

This clone was detected only a few times. The gene names here belong to mouse. Read coverage stops 1 residue before the CDR3 terminus; the germline J gene supplies the remainder. The rearrangement uses TRBV26 and TRBJ1-4; no firm D call. CDR1 and CDR2 from the germline V gene are KGHPV and FQNQEV (reference sequence). CDR3 length: 15 residues. V was pared by 4 bases and J by 1 base, with 10 bases between. Incomplete CDR3 DNA: TGTGCCAGCAGTCGCCGACATAATTCCAACGAAAGATTATTT. Translating it yields CASSRRHNSNERLF. The complete CDR3 protein is CASSRRHNSNERLFF.

In the case of this clone: Any gene name here is a mouse gene name. Read sequence stops 1 residue before the CDR3 end, and the germline J gene provides the missing end. V and J are TRBV15 and TRBJ1-1; 8 positions match TRBD1. CDR1 and CDR2 from the germline V gene are SGHND and FRSKSL. CDR3 size: 14 residues. The V and J ends lost 6 bases and 1 base, in that order; junction bases with no gene match: 4. CDR3 amino acids: CASRQQGGNTEVFF. The part of the CDR3 DNA that was read is TGTGCCAGCAGACAACAGGGGGGGAACACAGAAGTCTTC. The full variable domain, in which reference TRBV15 and TRBJ1-1 provide the parts outside the CDR3, is DAGVTQTPRHEVAEKGQTIILKCEPVSGHNDLFWYRQTKIQGLELLSYFRSKSLMEDGGAFKDRFKAEMLNSSFSTLKIQPTEPKDSAVYLCASRQQGGNTEVFFGKGTRLTVV.

Remarks on this clone: The gene names here belong to mouse. CDR3 residues: CASSLAGVSNERLFF. The sequenced part of the CDR3 DNA is TGTGCCAGCAGTCTCGCAGGGGTTTCCAACGAAAGATTATTT. V is TRBV26 and J is TRBJ1-4; perhaps TRBD1 as D (6 bases). With the read ending 1 residue before the CDR3 end, the germline J gene is used to fill in that end. The germline gives CDR1 KGHPV, CDR2 FQNQEV (reference sequence). CDR3 length: 15 amino acids. V dropped 3 bases and J dropped 0 bases, with 8 bases sitting between them.